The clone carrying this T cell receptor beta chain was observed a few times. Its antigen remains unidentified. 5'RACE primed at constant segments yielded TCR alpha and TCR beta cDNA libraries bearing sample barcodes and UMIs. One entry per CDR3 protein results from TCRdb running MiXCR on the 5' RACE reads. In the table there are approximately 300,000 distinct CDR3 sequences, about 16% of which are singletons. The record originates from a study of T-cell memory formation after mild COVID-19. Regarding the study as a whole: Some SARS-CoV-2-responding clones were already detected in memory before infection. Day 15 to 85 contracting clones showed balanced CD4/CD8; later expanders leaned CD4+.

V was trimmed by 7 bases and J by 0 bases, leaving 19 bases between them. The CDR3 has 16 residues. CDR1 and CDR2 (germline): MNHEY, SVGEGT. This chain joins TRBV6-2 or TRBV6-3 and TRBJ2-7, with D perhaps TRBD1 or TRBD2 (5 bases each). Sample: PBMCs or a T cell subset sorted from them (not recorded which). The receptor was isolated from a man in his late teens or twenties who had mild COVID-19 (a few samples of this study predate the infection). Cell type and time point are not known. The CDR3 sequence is CASTRRATGASYEQYF. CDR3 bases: TGTGCCAGCACCAGAAGGGCAACCGGGGCCTCCTACGAGCAGTACTTC.